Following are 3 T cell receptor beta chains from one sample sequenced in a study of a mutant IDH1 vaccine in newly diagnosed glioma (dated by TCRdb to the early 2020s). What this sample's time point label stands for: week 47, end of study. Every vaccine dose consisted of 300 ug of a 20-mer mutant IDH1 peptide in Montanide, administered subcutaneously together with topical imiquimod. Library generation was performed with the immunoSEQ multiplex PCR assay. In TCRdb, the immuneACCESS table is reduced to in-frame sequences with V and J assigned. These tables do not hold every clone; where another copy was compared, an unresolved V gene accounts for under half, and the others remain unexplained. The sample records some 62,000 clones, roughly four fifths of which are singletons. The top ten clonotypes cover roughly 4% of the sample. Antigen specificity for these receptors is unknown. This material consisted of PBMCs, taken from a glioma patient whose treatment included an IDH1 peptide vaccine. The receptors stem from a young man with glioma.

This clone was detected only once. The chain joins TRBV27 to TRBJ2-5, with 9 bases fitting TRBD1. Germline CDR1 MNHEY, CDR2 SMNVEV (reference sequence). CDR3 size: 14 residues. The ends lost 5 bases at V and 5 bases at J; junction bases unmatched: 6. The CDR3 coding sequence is TGTGCCAGCAGTCGACAGGGGGTGGTGGAGACCCAGTACTTC. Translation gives CASSRQGVVETQYF.

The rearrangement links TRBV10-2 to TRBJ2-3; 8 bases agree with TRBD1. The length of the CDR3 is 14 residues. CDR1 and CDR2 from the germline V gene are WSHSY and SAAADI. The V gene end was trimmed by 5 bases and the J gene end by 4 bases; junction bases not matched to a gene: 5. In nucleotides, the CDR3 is TGCGCCAGCAGTAACAGGGGGGTCGCAGATACGCAGTATTTT. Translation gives CASSNRGVADTQYF.

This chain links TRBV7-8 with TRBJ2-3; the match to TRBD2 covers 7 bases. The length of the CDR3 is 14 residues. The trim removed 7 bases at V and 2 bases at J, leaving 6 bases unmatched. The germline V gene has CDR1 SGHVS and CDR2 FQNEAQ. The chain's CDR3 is CASIIGGFTDTQYF. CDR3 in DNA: TGTGCCAGCATCATCGGGGGGTTCACAGATACGCAGTATTTT.